This T cell receptor (beta chain) originates from a study of T cells after somatic rescue of genetic block. CDR1 SGHRS and CDR2 YFSETQ come from the germline V gene. This CDR3 has 15 residues. The V and J ends lost 4 bases and 2 bases, in that order; junction bases with no gene match: 3. The protocol was immunoSEQ multiplex PCR, while the TCRdb copy is restricted to in-frame clones and leaves out a portion. The table has 80,000 to 100,000 clones, about nine tenths seen once. The sequenced sample consisted of peripheral blood mononuclear cells (PBMCs). The rearrangement uses TRBV5-1 and TRBJ2-1; TRBD2 agrees at 10 bases. This TCR came from a woman aged 18-29 years. In DNA form, the CDR3 reads TGCGCCAGCAGCATCCTAGCGGGGGCCTACAATGAGCAGTTCTTC. Its translation: CASSILAGAYNEQFF.